This record looks at one TCR beta chain sequence and its context. This specimen comes from a study of blood T cell repertoires in COVID-19. Original analysis: How many nucleated cells were present was estimated from reference gene primer amplification. TCRdb's table, derived via immunoSEQ multiplex PCR, lists solely in-frame clones and lacks some. The D gene and trimming were derived from the DNA, and the V and J assignments and clone size from that table. The sample records 300,000 to 450,000 clones, approximately 87% being singletons. Sequencing used PBMCs or T cells enriched from blood (not recorded which). The source is a man younger than 45 who had recovered from COVID-19.

The CDR3, as DNA: TGCAGCGTCCAGGGGGCTAGCAATCAGCCCCAGCATTTT. The encoded protein is CSVQGASNQPQHF. The chain couples TRBV29-1 to TRBJ1-5, with TRBD1 identical over 8 bases. The CDR3 has 13 amino acids. Germline CDR1 is SQVTM and CDR2 is ANQGSEA. Trimming took 6 bases from V and 0 from J; bases not matched to a gene: 1.